The clone carrying this T cell receptor (beta chain) has at least ten counts. V was clipped by 7 bases and J by 3 bases; unmatched bases: 8. Germline lookup yields CDR1 SQVTM and CDR2 ANQGSEA. There are 15 residues in the CDR3. TCRdb reprocessed the RT-PCR reads via MiXCR and lists one record per CDR3 protein. The table includes around 700,000 distinct CDR3 sequences, around 14% detected once. Sequenced sample: memory CD4+ T cells from blood. The J gene is TRBJ2-3, the V gene TRBV29-1; 12 bases are a match to TRBD2. The origin of this receptor is a female donor in good health, serving as a healthy control. The CDR3 sequence is CSASGTSGRTDTQYF. The CDR3 bases are TGCAGCGCCTCCGGGACTAGCGGGCGGACAGATACGCAGTATTTT.